The 5 T cell receptor beta chains below were found in one sample sequenced in a study of post-analysis software for immune sequencing data. Their target antigens are unknown. The library was made from cDNA and included unique molecular identifiers. A single record per CDR3 protein comes from TCRdb applying MiXCR to the PCR reads. The table includes about 570,000 distinct CDR3 sequences, 34% detected once. Broader study findings: Controls had lower frequencies than patients of 4 or 5 TRBV segments, which included TRBV5-6, TRBV5-1 and TRBV20-1.

What was sequenced was blood. Receptors were obtained from a girl under 18 with multiple sclerosis.

This clonotype was counted only a few times. The chain uses TRBV6-1 and TRBJ2-3; D possibly uses TRBD1 or TRBD2 (6 bases each). The CDR3 has 15 amino acids. CDR1 and CDR2 (germline): MNHNS, SASEGT. Trimming stripped 1 base from V and 2 bases from J, with 10 bases between. DNA of the CDR3: TGTGCCAGCAGTGAAGGGGGGGCAATCACAGATACGCAGTATTTT. Protein: CASSEGGAITDTQYF.

The V call is TRBV5-6, the J call TRBJ1-2, with D perhaps TRBD1 (6 bases). This CDR3 region has 16 residues. V lost 6 bases, J lost 4 bases, and 22 bases lay in between. CDR1 and CDR2 from the germline V gene are SGHDT and YYEEEE. The CDR3 bases are TGTGCCAGCAACCTGGGGGCCCCGGGACAAGGCTATGGCTACACCTTC. Translation gives CASNLGAPGQGYGYTF.

The rearrangement links TRBV3-1 to TRBJ1-2, with D unclear. Trimming took off 1 base at V and 4 bases at J, with 16 bases between the two ends. This CDR3 spans 16 amino acids. Germline lookup yields CDR1 LGHDT and CDR2 YNNKEL (reference sequence). CDR3 amino acids: CASSQGGRGFSYGYTF. DNA of the CDR3: TGTGCCAGCAGCCAAGGTGGCAGAGGCTTTAGCTATGGCTACACCTTC.

This clonotype was detected a few times. The chain combines TRBV4-1 with TRBJ2-7; 8 nucleotides align to TRBD1. The J call may not be correct, given that the DNA end is closer to TRBJ2-5. Germline loops: CDR1 MGHRA, CDR2 YSYEKL. The CDR3 runs 16 residues. The CDR3 here is CASSQGQGALVETQYF. CDR3 nucleotides: TGCGCCAGCAGCCAGGGCCAGGGGGCTCTAGTAGAGACCCAGTACTTC.

The chain has TRBV7-2 and TRBJ1-5, with a tentative D call TRBD1 (5 bases). This CDR3 spans 14 amino acids. CDR1 and CDR2 (germline): SGHTA, FQGNSA. V gave up 3 bases and J gave up 4 bases, with 10 bases separating them. The DNA for the CDR3 is TGTGCCAGCAGCTTGCCGGGACGGAATCAGCCCCAGCATTTT. It translates to CASSLPGRNQPQHF.